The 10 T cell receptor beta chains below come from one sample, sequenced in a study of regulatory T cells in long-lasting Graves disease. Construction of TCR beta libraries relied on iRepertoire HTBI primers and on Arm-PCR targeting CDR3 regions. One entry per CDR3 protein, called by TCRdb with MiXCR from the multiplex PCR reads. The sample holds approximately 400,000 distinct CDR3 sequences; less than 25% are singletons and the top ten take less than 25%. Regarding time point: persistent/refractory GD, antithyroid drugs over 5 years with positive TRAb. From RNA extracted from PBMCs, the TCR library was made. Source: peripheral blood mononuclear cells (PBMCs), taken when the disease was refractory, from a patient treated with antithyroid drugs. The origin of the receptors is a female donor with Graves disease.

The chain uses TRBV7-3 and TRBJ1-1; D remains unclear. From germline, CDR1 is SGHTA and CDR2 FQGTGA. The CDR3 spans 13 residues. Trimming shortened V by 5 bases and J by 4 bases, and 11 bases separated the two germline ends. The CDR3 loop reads CASSPVWGTEAFF. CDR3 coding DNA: TGTGCCAGCAGCCCCGTGTGGGGCACTGAAGCTTTCTTT.

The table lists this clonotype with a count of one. The CDR3 region is CASRAGTPNTGELFF. The CDR3 nucleotides are TGTGCCAGCAGAGCCGGGACGCCGAACACCGGGGAGCTGTTTTTT. V usage is TRBV7-2 and J usage is TRBJ2-2; D might be TRBD1 or TRBD2, each matching 5 bases. CDR3 length equals 15 residues. Germline V gene sequence: CDR1 SGHTA, CDR2 FQGNSA. The germline V and J ends were trimmed by 6 bases and 0 bases, with 11 bases remaining between them.

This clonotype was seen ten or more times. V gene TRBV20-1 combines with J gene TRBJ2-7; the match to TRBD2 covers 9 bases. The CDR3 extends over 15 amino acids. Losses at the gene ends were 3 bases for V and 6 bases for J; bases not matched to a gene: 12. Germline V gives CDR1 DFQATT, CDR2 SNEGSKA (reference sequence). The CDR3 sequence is CSARPSVAGGPEQYF. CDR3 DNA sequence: TGCAGTGCTAGGCCCTCGGTTGCGGGAGGGCCCGAGCAGTACTTC.

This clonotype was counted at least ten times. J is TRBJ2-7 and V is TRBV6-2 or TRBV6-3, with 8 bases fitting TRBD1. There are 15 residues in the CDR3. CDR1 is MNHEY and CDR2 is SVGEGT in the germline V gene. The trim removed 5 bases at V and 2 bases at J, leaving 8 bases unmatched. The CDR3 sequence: CASSEVGTGTYEQYF. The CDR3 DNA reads TGTGCCAGCAGTGAAGTCGGGACAGGAACCTACGAGCAGTACTTC.

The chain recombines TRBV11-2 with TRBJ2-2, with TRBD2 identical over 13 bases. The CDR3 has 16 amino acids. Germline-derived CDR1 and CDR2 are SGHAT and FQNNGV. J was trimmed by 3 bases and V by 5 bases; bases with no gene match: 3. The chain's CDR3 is CASSPGTSGDTGELFF. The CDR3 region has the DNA TGTGCCAGCAGCCCCGGGACTAGCGGGGACACCGGGGAGCTGTTTTTT.

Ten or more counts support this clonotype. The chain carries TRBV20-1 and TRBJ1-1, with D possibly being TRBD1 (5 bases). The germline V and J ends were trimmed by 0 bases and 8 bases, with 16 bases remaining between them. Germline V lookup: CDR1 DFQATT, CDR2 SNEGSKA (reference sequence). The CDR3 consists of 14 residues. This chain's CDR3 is CSARDGTGLAEAFF. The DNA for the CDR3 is TGCAGTGCTAGAGATGGAACAGGCTTGGCAGAAGCTTTCTTT.

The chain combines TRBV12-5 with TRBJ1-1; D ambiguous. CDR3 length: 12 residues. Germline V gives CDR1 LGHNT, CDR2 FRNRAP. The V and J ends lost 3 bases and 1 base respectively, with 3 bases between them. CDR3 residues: CASGFSNTEAFF. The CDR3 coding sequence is TGTGCTAGTGGTTTCTCGAACACTGAAGCTTTCTTT. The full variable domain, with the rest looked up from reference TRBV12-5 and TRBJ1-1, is DARVTQTPRHKVTEMGQEVTMRCQPILGHNTVFWYRQTMMQGLELLAYFRNRAPLDDSGMPKDRFSAEMPDATLATLKIQPSEPRDSAVYFCASGFSNTEAFFGQGTRLTVV.

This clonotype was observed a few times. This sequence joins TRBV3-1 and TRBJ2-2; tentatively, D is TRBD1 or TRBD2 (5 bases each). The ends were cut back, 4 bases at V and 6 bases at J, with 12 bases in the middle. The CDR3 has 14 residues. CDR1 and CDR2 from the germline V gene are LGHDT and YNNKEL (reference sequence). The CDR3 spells CASSLGTTAGELFF. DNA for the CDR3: TGTGCCAGCAGCCTAGGGACCACCGCCGGGGAGCTGTTTTTT.

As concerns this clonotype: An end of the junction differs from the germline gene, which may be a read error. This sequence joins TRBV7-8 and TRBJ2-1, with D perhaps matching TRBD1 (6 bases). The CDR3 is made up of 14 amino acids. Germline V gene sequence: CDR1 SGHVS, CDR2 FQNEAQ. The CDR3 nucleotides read TGTGCCGGCAGCCCCAGAGGGGGTTTCTATGAGCAGTTCTTC. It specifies CAGSPRGGFYEQFF.

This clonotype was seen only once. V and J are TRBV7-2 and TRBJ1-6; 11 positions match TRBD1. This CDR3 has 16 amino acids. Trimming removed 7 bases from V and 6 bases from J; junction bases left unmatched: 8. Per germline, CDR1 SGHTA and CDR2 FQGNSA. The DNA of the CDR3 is TGTGCCAGCACCTTTACCGGGACAGGGGGTAATTCACCCCTCCACTTT. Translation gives CASTFTGTGGNSPLHF. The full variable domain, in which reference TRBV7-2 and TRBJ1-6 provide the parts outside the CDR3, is GAGVSQSPSNKVTEKGKDVELRCDPISGHTALYWYRQSLGQGLEFLIYFQGNSAPDKSGLPSDRFSAERTGGSVSTLTIQRTQQEDSAVYLCASTFTGTGGNSPLHFGNGTRLTVT.